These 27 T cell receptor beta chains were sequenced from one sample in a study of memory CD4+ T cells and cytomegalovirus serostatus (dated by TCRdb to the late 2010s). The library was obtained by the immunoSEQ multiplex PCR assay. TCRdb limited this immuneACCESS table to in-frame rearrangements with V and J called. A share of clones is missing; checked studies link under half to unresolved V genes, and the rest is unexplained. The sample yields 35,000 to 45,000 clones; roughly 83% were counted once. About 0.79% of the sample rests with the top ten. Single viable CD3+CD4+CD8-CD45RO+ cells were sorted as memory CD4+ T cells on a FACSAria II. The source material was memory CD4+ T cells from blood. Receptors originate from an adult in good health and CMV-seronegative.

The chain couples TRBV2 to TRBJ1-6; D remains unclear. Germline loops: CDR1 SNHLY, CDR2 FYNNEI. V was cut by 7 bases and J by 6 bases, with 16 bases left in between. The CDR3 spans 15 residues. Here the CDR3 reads CASIAPSAINSPLHF. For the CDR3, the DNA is TGTGCCAGCATCGCTCCCTCAGCTATTAATTCACCCCTCCACTTT. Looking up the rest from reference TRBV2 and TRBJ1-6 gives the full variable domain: EPEVTQTPSHQVTQMGQEVILRCVPISNHLYFYWYRQILGQKVEFLVSFYNNEISEKSEIFDDQFSVERPDGSNFTLKIRSTKLEDSAMYFCASIAPSAINSPLHFGNGTRLTVT.

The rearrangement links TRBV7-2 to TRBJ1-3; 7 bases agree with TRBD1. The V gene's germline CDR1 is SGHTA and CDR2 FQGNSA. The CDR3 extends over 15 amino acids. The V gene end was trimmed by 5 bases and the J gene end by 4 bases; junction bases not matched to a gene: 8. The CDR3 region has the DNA TGTGCCAGCAGCCTCTACAGGGGAGCAGGAAACACCATATATTTT. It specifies CASSLYRGAGNTIYF.

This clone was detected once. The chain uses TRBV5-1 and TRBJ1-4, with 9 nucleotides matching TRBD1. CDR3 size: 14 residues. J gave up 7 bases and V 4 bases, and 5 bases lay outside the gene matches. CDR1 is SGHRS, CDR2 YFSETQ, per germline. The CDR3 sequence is CASSPDRGSEKLFF. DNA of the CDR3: TGCGCCAGCAGCCCGGACAGGGGAAGTGAAAAACTGTTTTTT.

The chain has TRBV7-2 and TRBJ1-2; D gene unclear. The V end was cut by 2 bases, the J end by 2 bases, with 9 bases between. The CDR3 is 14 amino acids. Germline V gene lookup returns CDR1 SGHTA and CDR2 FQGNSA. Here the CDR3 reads CASSLIPFNYGYTF. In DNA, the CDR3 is TGTGCCAGCAGCTTAATTCCGTTCAACTATGGCTACACCTTC.

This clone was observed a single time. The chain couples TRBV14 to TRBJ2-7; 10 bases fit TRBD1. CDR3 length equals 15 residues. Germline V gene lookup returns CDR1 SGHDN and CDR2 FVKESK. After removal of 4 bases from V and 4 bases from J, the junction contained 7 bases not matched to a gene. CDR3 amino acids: CASSRRDRGFYEQYF. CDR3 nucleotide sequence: TGTGCCAGCAGCCGCCGGGACAGGGGTTTTTACGAGCAGTACTTC.

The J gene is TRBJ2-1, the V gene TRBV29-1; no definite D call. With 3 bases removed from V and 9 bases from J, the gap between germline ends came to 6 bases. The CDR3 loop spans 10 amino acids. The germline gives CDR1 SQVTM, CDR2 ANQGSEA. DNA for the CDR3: TGCAGCGTTGAGTTCGGTGAGCAGTTCTTC. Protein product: CSVEFGEQFF.

CDR3 coding DNA: TGTGCCAGCAGTTTTACAGGGGTCACCGGGGAGCTGTTTTTT. It translates to CASSFTGVTGELFF. The chain has TRBV27 and TRBJ2-2; 7 bases fit TRBD1. V shed 3 bases, J shed 4 bases, and the junction held 2 bases outside the gene matches. CDR3 length: 14 residues. CDR1 is MNHEY, CDR2 SMNVEV, per germline (reference sequence).

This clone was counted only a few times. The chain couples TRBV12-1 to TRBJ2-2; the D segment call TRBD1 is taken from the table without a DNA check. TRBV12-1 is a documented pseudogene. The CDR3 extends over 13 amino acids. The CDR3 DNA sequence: TGTGCCAGCAGCTCCCTCTGGCCCGGGGAGCTGTTTTTT. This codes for CASSSLWPGELFF.

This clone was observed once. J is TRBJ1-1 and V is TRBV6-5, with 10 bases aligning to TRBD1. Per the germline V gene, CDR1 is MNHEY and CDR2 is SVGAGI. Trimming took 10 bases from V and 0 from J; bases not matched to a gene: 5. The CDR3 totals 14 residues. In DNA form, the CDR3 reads TGTGCCATCGGGGACAGGGGAATGAACACTGAAGCTTTCTTT. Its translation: CAIGDRGMNTEAFF.

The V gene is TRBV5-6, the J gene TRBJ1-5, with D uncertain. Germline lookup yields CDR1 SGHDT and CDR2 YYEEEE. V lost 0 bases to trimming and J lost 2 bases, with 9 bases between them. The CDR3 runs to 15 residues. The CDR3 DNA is TGTGCCAGCAGCTTGGGCCACAGAGGCAATCAGCCCCAGCATTTT. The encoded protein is CASSLGHRGNQPQHF.

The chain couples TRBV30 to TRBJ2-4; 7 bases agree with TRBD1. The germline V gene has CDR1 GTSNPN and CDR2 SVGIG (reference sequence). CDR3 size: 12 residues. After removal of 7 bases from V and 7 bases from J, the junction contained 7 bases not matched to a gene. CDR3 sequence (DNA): TGTGCCTCTGGGGGACAGTTGAACATTCAGTACTTC. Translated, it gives CASGGQLNIQYF.

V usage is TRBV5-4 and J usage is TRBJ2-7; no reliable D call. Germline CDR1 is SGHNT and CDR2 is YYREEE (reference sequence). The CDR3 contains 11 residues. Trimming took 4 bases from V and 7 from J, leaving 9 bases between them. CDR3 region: CASSLDGEQYF. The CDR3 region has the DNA TGTGCCAGCAGCCTGGACGGGGAGCAGTACTTC.

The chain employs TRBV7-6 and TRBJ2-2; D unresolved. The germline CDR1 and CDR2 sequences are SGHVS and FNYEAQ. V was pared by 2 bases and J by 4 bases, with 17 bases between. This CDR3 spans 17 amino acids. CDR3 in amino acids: CASSLTPGRQFTGELFF. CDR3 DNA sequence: TGTGCCAGCAGCTTAACTCCTGGCAGGCAATTCACCGGGGAGCTGTTTTTT. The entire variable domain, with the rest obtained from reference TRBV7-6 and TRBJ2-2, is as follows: GAGVSQSPRYKVTKRGQDVALRCDPISGHVSLYWYRQALGQGPEFLTYFNYEAQQDKSGLPNDRFSAERPEGSISTLTIQRTEQRDSAMYRCASSLTPGRQFTGELFFGEGSRLTVL.

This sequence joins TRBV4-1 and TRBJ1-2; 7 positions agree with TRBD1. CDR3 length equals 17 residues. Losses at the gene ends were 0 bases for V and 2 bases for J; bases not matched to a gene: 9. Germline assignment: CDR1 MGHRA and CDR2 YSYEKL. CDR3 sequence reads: CASSQEYPGQPNYGYTF. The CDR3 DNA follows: TGCGCCAGCAGCCAAGAATACCCGGGACAGCCGAACTATGGCTACACCTTC.

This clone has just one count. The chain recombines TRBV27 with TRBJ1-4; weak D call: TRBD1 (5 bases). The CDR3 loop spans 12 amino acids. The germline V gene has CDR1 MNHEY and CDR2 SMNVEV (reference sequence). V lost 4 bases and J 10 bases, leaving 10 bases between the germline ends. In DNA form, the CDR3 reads TGTGCCAGCAGTTCCAGGGAGAGAAAACTGTTTTTT. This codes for CASSSRERKLFF.

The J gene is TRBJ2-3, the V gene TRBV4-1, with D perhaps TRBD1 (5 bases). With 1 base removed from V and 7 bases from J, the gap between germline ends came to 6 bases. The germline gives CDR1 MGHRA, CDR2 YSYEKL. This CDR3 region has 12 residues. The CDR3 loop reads CASSQGQNTQYF. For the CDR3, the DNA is TGCGCCAGCAGCCAAGGACAGAATACGCAGTATTTT.

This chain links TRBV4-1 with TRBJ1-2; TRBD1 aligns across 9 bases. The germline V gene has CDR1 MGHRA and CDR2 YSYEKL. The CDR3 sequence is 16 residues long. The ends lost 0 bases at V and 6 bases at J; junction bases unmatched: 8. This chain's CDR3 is CASSQETGQGFDGYTF. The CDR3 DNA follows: TGCGCCAGCAGCCAAGAAACGGGACAGGGCTTTGATGGCTACACCTTC.

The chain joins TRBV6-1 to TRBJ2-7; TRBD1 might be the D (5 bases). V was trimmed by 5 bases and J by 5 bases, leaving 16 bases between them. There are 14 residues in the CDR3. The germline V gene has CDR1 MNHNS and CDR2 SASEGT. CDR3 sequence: CASSWTGQRNEQYF. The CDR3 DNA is TGTGCCAGCAGTTGGACCGGACAACGAAACGAGCAGTACTTC.

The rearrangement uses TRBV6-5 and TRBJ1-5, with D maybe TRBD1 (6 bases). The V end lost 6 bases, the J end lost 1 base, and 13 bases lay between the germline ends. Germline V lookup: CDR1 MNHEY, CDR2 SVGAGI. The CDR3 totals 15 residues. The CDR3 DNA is TGTGCCAGCAGGATTACAGGGTGGAGCAATCAGCCCCAGCATTTT. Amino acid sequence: CASRITGWSNQPQHF.

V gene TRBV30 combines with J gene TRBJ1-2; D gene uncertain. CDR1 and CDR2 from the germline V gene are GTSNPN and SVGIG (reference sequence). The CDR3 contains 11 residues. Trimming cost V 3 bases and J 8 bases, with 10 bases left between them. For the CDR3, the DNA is TGTGCCTGGAGCATGACGGGCGGCTACACCTTC. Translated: CAWSMTGGYTF.

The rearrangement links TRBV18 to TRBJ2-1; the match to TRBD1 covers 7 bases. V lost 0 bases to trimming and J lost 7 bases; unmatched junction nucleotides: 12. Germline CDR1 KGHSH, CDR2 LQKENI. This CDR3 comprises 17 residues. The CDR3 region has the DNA TGTGCCAGCTCACCACCGGGACAGATCCGGCCGGGGAATGAGCAGTTCTTC. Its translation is CASSPPGQIRPGNEQFF. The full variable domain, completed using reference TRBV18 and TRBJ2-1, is NAGVMQNPRHLVRRRGQEARLRCSPMKGHSHVYWYRQLPEEGLKFMVYLQKENIIDESGMPKERFSAEFPKEGPSILRIQQVVRGDSAAYFCASSPPGQIRPGNEQFFGPGTRLTVL.

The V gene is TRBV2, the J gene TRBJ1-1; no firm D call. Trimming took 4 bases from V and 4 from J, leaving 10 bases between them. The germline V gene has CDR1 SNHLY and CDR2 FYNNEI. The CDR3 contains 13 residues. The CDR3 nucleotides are TGTGCCAGCAGTGGACCGGGTACCACTGAAGCTTTCTTT. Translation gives CASSGPGTTEAFF.

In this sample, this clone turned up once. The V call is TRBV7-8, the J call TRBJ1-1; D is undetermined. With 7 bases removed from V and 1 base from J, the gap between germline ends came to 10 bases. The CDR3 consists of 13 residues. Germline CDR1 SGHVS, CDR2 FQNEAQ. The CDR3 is CASTIPPNTEAFF. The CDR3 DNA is TGTGCCAGCACAATACCTCCGAACACTGAAGCTTTCTTT.

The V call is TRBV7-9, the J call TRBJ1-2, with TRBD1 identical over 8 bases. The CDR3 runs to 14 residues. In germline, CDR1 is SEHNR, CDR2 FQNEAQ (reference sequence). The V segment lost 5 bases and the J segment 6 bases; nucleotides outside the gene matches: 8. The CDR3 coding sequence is TGTGCCAGCAGCCTGATATCAGGGGGCAATGGCTACACCTTC. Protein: CASSLISGGNGYTF.

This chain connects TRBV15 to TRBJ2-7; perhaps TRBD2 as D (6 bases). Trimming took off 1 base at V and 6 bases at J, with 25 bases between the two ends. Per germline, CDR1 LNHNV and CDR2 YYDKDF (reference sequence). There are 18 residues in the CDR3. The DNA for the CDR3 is TGTGCCACCAGCAGAGGTGGGAACCAAAGGAGGGCGGGGAGCGAGCAGTACTTC. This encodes CATSRGGNQRRAGSEQYF. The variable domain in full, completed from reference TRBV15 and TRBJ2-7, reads DAMVIQNPRYQVTQFGKPVTLSCSQTLNHNVMYWYQQKSSQAPKLLFHYYDKDFNNEADTPDNFQSRRPNTSFCFLDIRSPGLGDTAMYLCATSRGGNQRRAGSEQYFGPGTRLTVT.

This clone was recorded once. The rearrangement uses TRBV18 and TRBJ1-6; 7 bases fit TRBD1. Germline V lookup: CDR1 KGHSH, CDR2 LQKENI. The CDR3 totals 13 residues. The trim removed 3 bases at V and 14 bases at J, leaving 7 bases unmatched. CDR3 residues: CASSPAGQRALHF. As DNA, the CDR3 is TGTGCCAGCTCACCTGCGGGACAGCGGGCCCTCCACTTT.

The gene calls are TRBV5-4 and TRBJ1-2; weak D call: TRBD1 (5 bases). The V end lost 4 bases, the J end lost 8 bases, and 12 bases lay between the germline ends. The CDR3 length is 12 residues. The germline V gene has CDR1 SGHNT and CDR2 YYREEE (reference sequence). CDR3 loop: CASSRDGKGYTF. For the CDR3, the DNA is TGTGCCAGCAGCCGGGACGGCAAAGGCTACACCTTC.